Listed below are T cell receptor beta chains from one sample, sequenced in a study of CD8 T cells in ankylosing spondylitis. TCRdb analysed the 5' RACE reads with MiXCR anew, one entry per CDR3 protein. This sample carries approximately 540,000 distinct CDR3 sequences, roughly 13% of them seen once, and the ten largest clones take 6.8%. What was sequenced was blood, either unsorted or a sorted T cell fraction (not recorded which). These TCRs come from a male donor with ankylosing spondylitis. CDR3s include the opening cysteine and the closing phenylalanine or tryptophan. A D gene is named only where the DNA matches it firmly. Expanded clones are given a class, and other clones once, few, many or no size at all.

TRBJ2-2	-	-	TRBV7-9	CASSLAAGGELFF	TGTGCCAGCAGCTTAGCAGCGGGCGGGGAGCTGTTTTTT
TRBJ2-6	few	-	TRBV25-1	CASSENPRAGANVLTF	TGTGCCAGCAGTGAAAATCCCAGGGCTGGGGCCAACGTCCTGACTTTC
TRBJ2-2	-	TRBD2	TRBV20-1	CSARDQLAGVPGELFF	TGCAGTGCTAGAGATCAACTAGCGGGAGTGCCCGGGGAGCTGTTTTTT
TRBJ2-3	-	TRBD1	TRBV20-1	CSARGQGISSDTQYF	TGCAGTGCTAGAGGACAGGGGATCTCTTCAGATACGCAGTATTTT
TRBJ2-1	-	-	TRBV2	CASIPASSYNEQFF	TGTGCCAGCATACCCGCGAGCTCCTACAATGAGCAGTTCTTC
TRBJ2-4	-	-	TRBV29-1	CSARLLGAGNIQYF	TGCAGCGCCCGTCTTCTGGGGGCGGGAAACATTCAGTACTTC
TRBJ2-2	few	-	TRBV5-1	CASSLRQGHTGELFF	TGCGCCAGCAGCTTGCGCCAGGGACACACCGGGGAGCTGTTTTTT
TRBJ1-1	few	TRBD1	TRBV18	CASSPVGTAEAFF	TGTGCCAGCTCACCAGTCGGGACAGCTGAAGCTTTCTTT
TRBJ2-1	-	TRBD2	TRBV11-2	CASSLGDRVLAGGTNEQFF	TGTGCCAGCAGCTTAGGGGACAGGGTCCTAGCGGGAGGTACGAATGAGCAGTTCTTC
TRBJ2-5	-	-	TRBV7-2	CASSPGEGAIETQYF	TGTGCCAGCAGCCCGGGAGAGGGAGCGATAGAGACCCAGTACTTC
TRBJ1-3	few	-	TRBV7-2	CASSSSGSSGNTIYF	TGTGCCAGCAGCTCGAGCGGTAGCTCTGGAAACACCATATATTTT
TRBJ1-2	few	-	TRBV7-9	CASSATMDRTNLYGYTF	TGTGCCAGCAGCGCTACTATGGACCGTACCAACCTCTATGGCTACACCTTC
TRBJ2-7	few	TRBD1	TRBV20-1	CSARYRGPYEQYF	TGCAGTGCTCGTTACAGGGGGCCCTACGAGCAGTACTTC
TRBJ2-2	-	TRBD2	TRBV14	CASSQEPGTSGRPGGELFF	TGTGCCAGCAGCCAAGAACCCGGGACTAGCGGGAGGCCAGGCGGGGAGCTGTTTTTT
TRBJ2-1	-	-	TRBV7-2	CASSFVAEISYNEQFF	TGTGCCAGCAGCTTTGTAGCGGAAATCTCCTACAATGAGCAGTTCTTC
TRBJ1-6	-	-	TRBV5-1	CASQDLQNSLHF	TGCGCCAGCCAGGACCTTCAAAATTCCCTCCACTTT
TRBJ2-5	few	-	TRBV4-1	CASSQDWREETQYF	TGCGCCAGCAGCCAAGATTGGCGGGAAGAGACCCAGTACTTC
TRBJ1-3	few	-	TRBV13	CASSLGRTVSGNTIYF	TGTGCCAGCAGCTTAGGCAGGACGGTCTCTGGAAACACCATATATTTT
TRBJ1-2	-	TRBD1	TRBV27	CASSLNRGALSGYTF	TGTGCCAGCAGTCTAAACAGGGGGGCCCTAAGTGGCTACACCTTC
TRBJ1-3	many	TRBD1	TRBV2	CASSPRQGGSGNTIYF	TGTGCCAGCAGCCCCCGACAGGGAGGTTCTGGAAACACCATATATTTT
TRBJ1-6	many	-	TRBV11-2	CASSPDGRLNNSPLHF	TGTGCCAGCAGCCCAGACGGGAGATTAAATAATTCACCCCTCCACTTT
TRBJ1-5	few	-	TRBV5-1	CASSLSGVGDQPQHF	TGCGCCAGCAGCTTGTCTGGGGTGGGTGATCAGCCCCAGCATTTT
TRBJ2-2	-	-	TRBV30	CAWSKMRTPTGELFF	TGTGCCTGGAGTAAAATGCGGACCCCCACCGGGGAGCTGTTTTTT
TRBJ1-4	-	-	TRBV27	CASSSYGPEKLFF	TGTGCCAGCAGCTCCTACGGACCTGAAAAACTGTTTTTT
TRBJ2-1	-	TRBD2	TRBV12-5	CASGLAPTSGRTYNEQFF	TGTGCTAGTGGTTTGGCTCCGACTAGCGGGAGGACCTACAATGAGCAGTTCTTC
TRBJ2-3	-	-	TRBV24-1	CATSGRVGTDTQYF	TGTGCCACCAGTGGGAGGGTGGGCACAGATACGCAGTATTTT
TRBJ1-5	few	-	TRBV12-3/TRBV12-4	CASSYQEAQPQHF	TGTGCCAGCAGCTACCAGGAGGCTCAGCCCCAGCATTTT
TRBJ2-1	-	-	TRBV20-1	CSARVRDEQFF	TGCAGTGCTAGAGTCCGAGACGAGCAGTTCTTC
TRBJ2-3	many	-	TRBV12-3/TRBV12-4	CASSFGIGTSTDTQYF	TGTGCCAGCAGTTTCGGTATCGGCACTAGCACAGATACGCAGTATTTT
TRBJ1-2	-	-	TRBV10-3	CAITPGDSNYGYTF	TGTGCCATCACTCCAGGGGATTCCAACTATGGCTACACCTTC
TRBJ2-5	-	-	TRBV24-1	CATSDLGQGVETQYF	TGTGCCACCAGTGATTTAGGCCAGGGCGTGGAGACCCAGTACTTC
TRBJ2-1	-	-	TRBV18	CASSPGHIYNEQFF	TGTGCCAGCTCACCCGGACACATTTACAATGAGCAGTTCTTC
TRBJ1-6	-	TRBD1	TRBV20-1	CSASRDRGNSPLHF	TGCAGTGCTAGTCGCGACAGGGGTAATTCACCCCTCCACTTT
TRBJ2-7	few	-	TRBV25-1	CASSRVGLAGDEQYF	TGTGCCAGCAGCCGGGTGGGTTTGGCGGGTGACGAGCAGTACTTC
TRBJ2-3	many	-	TRBV5-1	CASSLGTEDTQYF	TGCGCCAGCAGCTTGGGGACGGAAGATACGCAGTATTTT
TRBJ2-1	few	-	TRBV5-1	CASSLEDGDNEQFF	TGCGCCAGCAGCTTGGAGGACGGCGACAATGAGCAGTTCTTC
TRBJ2-2	many	-	TRBV15	CATSVMVFTGELFF	TGTGCCACCAGCGTTATGGTGTTCACCGGGGAGCTGTTTTTT
TRBJ1-5	many	-	TRBV12-3/TRBV12-4	CASSRVKEGNQPQHF	TGTGCCAGCAGCCGGGTTAAGGAGGGCAATCAGCCCCAGCATTTT
TRBJ1-2	few	-	TRBV15	CATSRDRRGRDLFTF	TGTGCCACCAGCAGAGATAGGCGGGGCAGGGACCTGTTCACCTTC